This TCR beta chain was observed in a study of memory CD4+ T cells and cytomegalovirus serostatus. As for the study in general: Healthy Belgian adult donors included nine or ten CMV-positive and some 24 CMV-negative people.

In the case of this clone: The target antigen is unknown.

The CDR3 is made up of 13 amino acids. CDR1 is MNHNS, CDR2 SASEGT, per germline. Trimming removed 2 bases at V and 3 bases at J, with 8 bases between. Single viable CD3+CD4+CD8-CD45RO+ cells were sorted as the memory CD4+ T cells. Donors' CMV status reflects serum IgG against pp150, pp28, p38, p52. CD4+ T cells were isolated by positive magnetic selection. Repertoires were generated with immunoSEQ multiplex PCR, while TCRdb's copy carries only in-frame clones and drops some. The data hold 45,000 to 50,000 clones, with roughly 73% observed a single time. Study-level points and caveats: Of 150 to 200 reported CMV TCRbeta sequences, some 70 were found in memory CD4+ repertoires.

The sequence was obtained from an adult in good health and CMV-seronegative. J is TRBJ2-7 and V is TRBV6-1, with TRBD2 as a possible D gene (6 bases). Sequences were obtained from memory CD4+ T cells from blood. The CDR3, as DNA: TGTGCCAGCAGTGAACAGGGACTCTACGAGCAGTACTTC. This encodes CASSEQGLYEQYF.